The rows below give T cell receptor beta chains drawn from one sample of a study of beta chain features in type 1 diabetes. Sequencing used immunoSEQ multiplex PCR; TCRdb keeps in-frame clones, though not all of them. The table records 350,000 to 450,000 clones, around 15% of them present only once. Source material: naive CD4+ T cells from blood. All receptors come from a woman aged 18-29 years in good health. Both conserved end residues are part of each CDR3. Each record gives: CDR3 length, J gene, V gene, D gene, CDR3 protein. D genes are given only for firm matches.

>14|TRBJ2-1|TRBV29-1|TRBD2
CSVPGLALYNEQFF
>17|TRBJ2-1|TRBV5-1|.
CASSDMISAYSYNEQFF
>17|TRBJ2-1|TRBV7-9|TRBD2
CASSILAGFGEGNEQFF
>13|TRBJ2-1|TRBV10-3|.
CAISEPLAGEQFF
>12|TRBJ1-2|TRBV29-1|.
CSVESGYGGYTF
>15|TRBJ1-1|TRBV7-9|.
CASSLSGVGSTEAFF
>14|TRBJ2-2|TRBV11-1|.
CASSATHVTGELFF
>14|TRBJ2-7|TRBV11-1|TRBD1
CASREDRGLSKQYF
>17|TRBJ1-1|TRBV4-3|.
CASSQEPREGMNTEAFF
>15|TRBJ2-3|TRBV25-1|.
CASSPEDWYTDTQYF
>16|TRBJ2-5|TRBV11-2|.
CASSLVRGAGRETQYF
>14|TRBJ2-3|TRBV11-2|.
CASSPPAGTDTQYF
>13|TRBJ1-1|TRBV28|.
CASSSSGDTEAFF
>14|TRBJ2-3|TRBV30|.
CAWSRATYTDTQYF
>17|TRBJ2-1|TRBV15|TRBD1
CATSSPLTGPFWNEQFF
>13|TRBJ2-7|TRBV5-1|.
CASSLEDSYEQYF
>13|TRBJ2-3|TRBV29-1|.
CSVEFLGADTQYF
>11|TRBJ2-1|TRBV11-2|.
CASSFGSRGFF
>15|TRBJ2-1|TRBV19|.
CASTLGQGLHNEQFF
>14|TRBJ1-1|TRBV19|.
CASSTQRRDTEAFF
>16|TRBJ2-1|TRBV25-1|TRBD2
CASSESLGLGNSEQFF
>13|TRBJ1-2|TRBV4-3|.
CASSHPSRGGYTF
>14|TRBJ2-5|TRBV7-2|.
CASSLTRQQETQYF
>14|TRBJ2-3|TRBV9|.
CASSVSSRTDTQYF
>14|TRBJ1-4|TRBV4-2|.
CASTTGTIGEKLFF
>17|TRBJ2-1|TRBV4-3|TRBD2
CASSQDLLAGGPGEQFF
>16|TRBJ2-1|TRBV4-3|TRBD2
CASSPAGAGPFNEQFF
>13|TRBJ1-2|TRBV30|TRBD1
CAWSTDRGYGYTF
>13|TRBJ1-4|TRBV29-1|.
CSVHGVSNEKLFF
>13|TRBJ2-3|TRBV2|TRBD2
CASERESTDTQYF
>17|TRBJ2-5|TRBV2|TRBD2
CASSEAPGLAVQETQYF
>11|TRBJ2-7|TRBV28|.
CASGRAYEQYF
>14|TRBJ1-2|TRBV7-9|.
CASSLGAGGHGYTF
>14|TRBJ1-2|TRBV2|.
CASSEVAGVYGYTF
>13|TRBJ1-5|TRBV6-6|TRBD1
CASTDRDHQPQHF
>15|TRBJ2-1|TRBV10-3|.
CAISTSGTNYNEQFF
>18|TRBJ2-1|TRBV5-4|TRBD2
CASSRRRASGRAGNEQFF
>15|TRBJ1-2|TRBV30|.
CAWSVMRGANYGYTF
>17|TRBJ2-7|TRBV25-1|TRBD2
CASSGGLAGDPTYEQYF
>14|TRBJ2-3|TRBV2|.
CATRRDILTDTQYF
>13|TRBJ2-1|TRBV6-6|TRBD2
CASRLAGGKEQFF
>14|TRBJ2-5|TRBV23-1|.
CASYRKTEKETQYF
>17|TRBJ2-5|TRBV27|.
CASSREGLYGGQETQYF
>12|TRBJ2-2|TRBV6-1|.
CASSEVNGELFF
>18|TRBJ2-6|TRBV5-1|.
CASSLGRGASSGANVLTF
>13|TRBJ2-2|TRBV25-1|.
CASRGLNTGELFF
>12|TRBJ1-2|TRBV25-1|.
CASSETARGYTF
>12|TRBJ2-5|TRBV10-2|.
CASTPGTETQYF
>12|TRBJ1-2|TRBV6-6|.
CASSYRQGGYTF
>12|TRBJ2-7|TRBV10-3|.
CAIGGTSSEQYF